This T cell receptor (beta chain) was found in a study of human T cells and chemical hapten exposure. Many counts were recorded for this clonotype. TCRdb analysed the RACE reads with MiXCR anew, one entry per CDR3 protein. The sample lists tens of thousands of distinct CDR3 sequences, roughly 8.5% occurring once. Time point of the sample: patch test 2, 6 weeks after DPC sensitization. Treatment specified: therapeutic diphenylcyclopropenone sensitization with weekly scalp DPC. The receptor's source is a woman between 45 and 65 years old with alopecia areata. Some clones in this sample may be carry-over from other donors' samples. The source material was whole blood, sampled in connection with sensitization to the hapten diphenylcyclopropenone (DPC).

The chain's CDR3 is CASSFTGAGQPQHF. CDR3 DNA: TGTGCCAGCAGTTTCACAGGGGCAGGACAGCCCCAGCATTTT. The rearrangement uses TRBV27 and TRBJ1-5; the match to TRBD1 covers 7 bases. V lost 3 bases and J lost 7; bases outside the gene matches: 6. CDR1 and CDR2 from the germline V gene are MNHEY and SMNVEV (reference sequence). The CDR3 contains 14 residues.